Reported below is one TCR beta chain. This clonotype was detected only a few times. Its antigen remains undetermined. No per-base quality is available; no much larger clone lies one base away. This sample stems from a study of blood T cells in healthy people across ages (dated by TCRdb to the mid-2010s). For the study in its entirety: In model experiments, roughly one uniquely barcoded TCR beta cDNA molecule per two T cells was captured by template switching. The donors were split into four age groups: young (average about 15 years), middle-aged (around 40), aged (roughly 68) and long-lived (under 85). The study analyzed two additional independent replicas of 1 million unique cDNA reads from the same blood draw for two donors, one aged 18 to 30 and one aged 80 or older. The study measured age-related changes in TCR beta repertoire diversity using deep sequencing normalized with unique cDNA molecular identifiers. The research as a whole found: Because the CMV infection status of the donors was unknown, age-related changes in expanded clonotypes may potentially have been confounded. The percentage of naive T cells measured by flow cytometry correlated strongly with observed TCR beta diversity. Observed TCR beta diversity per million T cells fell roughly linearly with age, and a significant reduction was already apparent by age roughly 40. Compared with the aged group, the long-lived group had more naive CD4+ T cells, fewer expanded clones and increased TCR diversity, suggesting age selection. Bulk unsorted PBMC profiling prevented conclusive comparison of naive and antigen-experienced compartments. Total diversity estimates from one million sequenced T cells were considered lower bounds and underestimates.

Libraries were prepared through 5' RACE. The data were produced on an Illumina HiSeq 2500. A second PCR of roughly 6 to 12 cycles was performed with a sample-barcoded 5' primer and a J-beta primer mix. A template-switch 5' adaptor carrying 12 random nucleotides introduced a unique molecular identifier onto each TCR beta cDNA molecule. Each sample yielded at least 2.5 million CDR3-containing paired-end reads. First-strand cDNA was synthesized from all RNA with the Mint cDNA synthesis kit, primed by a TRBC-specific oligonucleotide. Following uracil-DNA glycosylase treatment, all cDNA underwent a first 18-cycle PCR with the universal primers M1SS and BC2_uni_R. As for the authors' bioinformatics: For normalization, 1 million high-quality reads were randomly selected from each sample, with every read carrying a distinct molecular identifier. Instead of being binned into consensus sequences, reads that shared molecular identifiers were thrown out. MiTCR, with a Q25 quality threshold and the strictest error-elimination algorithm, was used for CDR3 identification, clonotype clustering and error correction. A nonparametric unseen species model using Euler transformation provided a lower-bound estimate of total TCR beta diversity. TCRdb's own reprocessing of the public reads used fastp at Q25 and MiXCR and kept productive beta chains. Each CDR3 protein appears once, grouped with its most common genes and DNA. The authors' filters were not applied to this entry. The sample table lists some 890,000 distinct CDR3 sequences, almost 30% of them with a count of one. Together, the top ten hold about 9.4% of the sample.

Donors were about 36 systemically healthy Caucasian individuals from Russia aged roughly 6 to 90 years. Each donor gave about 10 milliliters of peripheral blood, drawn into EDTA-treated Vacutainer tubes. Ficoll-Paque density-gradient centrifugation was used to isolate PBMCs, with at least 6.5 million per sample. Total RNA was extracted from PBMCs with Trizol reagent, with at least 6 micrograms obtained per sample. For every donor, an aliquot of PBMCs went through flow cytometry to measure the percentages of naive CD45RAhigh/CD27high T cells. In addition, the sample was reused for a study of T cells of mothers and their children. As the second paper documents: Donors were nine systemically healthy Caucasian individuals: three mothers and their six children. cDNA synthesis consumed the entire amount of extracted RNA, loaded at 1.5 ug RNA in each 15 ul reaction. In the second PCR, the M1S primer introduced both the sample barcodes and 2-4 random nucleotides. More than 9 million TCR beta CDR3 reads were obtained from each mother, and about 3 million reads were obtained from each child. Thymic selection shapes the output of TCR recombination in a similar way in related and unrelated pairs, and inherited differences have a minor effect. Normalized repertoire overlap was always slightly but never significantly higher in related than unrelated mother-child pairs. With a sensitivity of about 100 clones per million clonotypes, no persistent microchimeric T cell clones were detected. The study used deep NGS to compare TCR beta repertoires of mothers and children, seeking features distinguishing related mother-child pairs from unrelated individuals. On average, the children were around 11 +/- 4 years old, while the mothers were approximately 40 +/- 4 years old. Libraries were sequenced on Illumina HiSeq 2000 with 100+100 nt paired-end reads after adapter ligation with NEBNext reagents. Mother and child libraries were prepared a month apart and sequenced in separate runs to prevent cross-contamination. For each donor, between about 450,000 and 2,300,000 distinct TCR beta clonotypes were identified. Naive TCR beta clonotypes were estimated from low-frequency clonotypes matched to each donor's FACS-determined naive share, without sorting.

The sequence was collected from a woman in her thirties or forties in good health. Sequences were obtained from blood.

The DNA reads TGTGCCAGCAGGGCGGACGGGGGCGAGCAGTACTTC. This sequence encodes CASRADGGEQYF. The chain is encoded by TRBV7-2 joined to TRBJ2-7, with TRBD2 as a weak D call on 6 bases. The germline V gene supplies CDR1 SGHTA and CDR2 FQGNSA. V is shortened by 6 bases, J by 6 bases, and the region joining them spans 12 bases. Measured from the cysteine to the phenylalanine, the CDR3 is 12 residues long. Left in the record is the CDR3 DNA by itself, 36 bases read in frame from the first base.